These 9 T cell receptor beta chains originate from one sample sequenced in a study of cytomegalovirus exposure and HLA in healthy donors. Generated by immunoSEQ multiplex PCR, the TCRdb table keeps only in-frame clones and is missing some. Of some 210,000 clones in the sample, around 86% were seen once. The material sequenced was PBMCs. The receptor set was obtained from a woman between 18 and 29 years old in good health and CMV-seropositive.

V is TRBV13 and J is TRBJ1-1; D possibly corresponds to TRBD1 (5 bases). CDR1 and CDR2 from the germline V gene are PRHDT and FYEKMQ (reference sequence). V lost 4 bases, J lost 0 bases, and 9 bases lay in between. CDR3 length: 14 residues. CDR3 nucleotide sequence: TGTGCCAGCAGCTCTATGACAGTGAACACTGAAGCTTTCTTT. Translated, it gives CASSSMTVNTEAFF.

The V gene is TRBV5-1, the J gene TRBJ2-7; 9 nucleotides agree with TRBD2. The junction had 2 bases not matched to a gene; V was cut back by 0 bases and J by 1 base. The germline V gene has CDR1 SGHRS and CDR2 YFSETQ. This CDR3 has 15 amino acids. The CDR3 nucleotides read TGCGCCAGCAGCTTGGGTAGCGGGAGTTCCTACGAGCAGTACTTC. Protein: CASSLGSGSSYEQYF.

The chain recombines TRBV28 with TRBJ2-1; unclear D gene. The CDR3 length is 14 residues. CDR1 and CDR2 (germline): MDHEN, SYDVKM. V lost 5 bases, J lost 7 bases, and 15 bases lay in between. CDR3 sequence reads: CASSPVPGRNEQFF. The CDR3 nucleotides read TGTGCCAGCAGTCCCGTGCCGGGTCGGAATGAGCAGTTCTTC.

J is TRBJ1-2 and V is TRBV30; tentative D call: TRBD1 (5 bases). Germline CDR1 is GTSNPN and CDR2 is SVGIG (reference sequence). The length of the CDR3 is 14 residues. The ends were cut back, 4 bases at V and 4 bases at J, with 16 bases in the middle. CDR3 loop: CAWIRPGGGYGYTF. The CDR3 DNA sequence: TGTGCCTGGATTCGACCCGGGGGAGGCTATGGCTACACCTTC.

This clone is a singleton in its sample. The chain has TRBV27 and TRBJ2-7, with 7 bases identical to TRBD2. The CDR3 length is 14 residues. V shed 4 bases and J 6 bases; nucleotides not matched to a gene: 9. Germline CDR1 MNHEY, CDR2 SMNVEV (reference sequence). The CDR3 here is CASSWKRESPEQYF. The CDR3 nucleotides read TGTGCCAGCAGTTGGAAGCGGGAATCACCCGAGCAGTACTTC.

In its sample, this clone was seen once. The chain carries TRBV18 and TRBJ1-4; a possible D gene is TRBD1 (5 bases). The CDR3 length is 16 residues. With 3 bases removed from V and 3 bases from J, the gap between germline ends came to 14 bases. CDR1 and CDR2 from the germline V gene are KGHSH and LQKENI. The CDR3 protein is CASSPPTVTANEKLFF. DNA for the CDR3: TGTGCCAGCTCACCGCCTACAGTGACAGCTAATGAAAAACTGTTTTTT. Using reference TRBV18 and TRBJ1-4 for the parts outside the CDR3, the full variable domain is NAGVMQNPRHLVRRRGQEARLRCSPMKGHSHVYWYRQLPEEGLKFMVYLQKENIIDESGMPKERFSAEFPKEGPSILRIQQVVRGDSAAYFCASSPPTVTANEKLFFGSGTQLSVL.

CDR3 residues: CATSRPRVAGEKLFF. DNA for the CDR3: TGTGCCACCAGCAGACCGAGGGTGGCTGGGGAAAAACTGTTTTTT. V and J are TRBV15 and TRBJ1-4; the D is unclear. This CDR3 is 15 amino acids long. The V gene lost 2 bases and the J gene lost 8 bases, with 15 bases spanning the gap. Per the germline V gene, CDR1 is LNHNV and CDR2 is YYDKDF (reference sequence).

The rearrangement joins TRBV25-1 to TRBJ2-5; a possible D gene is TRBD1 (5 bases). CDR3 length: 14 residues. Germline lookup yields CDR1 MGHDK and CDR2 SYGVNS. Trimming pared 3 bases from V and 4 bases from J, leaving 12 bases between. CDR3 loop: CASSDPGARETQYF. The CDR3 bases are TGTGCCAGCAGTGATCCTGGGGCTCGAGAGACCCAGTACTTC.

V is TRBV11-1 and J is TRBJ2-6, with 8 bases lining up with TRBD1. The junction had 3 bases not matched to a gene; V was cut back by 6 bases and J by 2 bases. Looked up from germline, CDR1 is SGHAT and CDR2 is FQDESV (reference sequence). The CDR3 is made up of 15 amino acids. CDR3 DNA: TGTGCCAGCAGAGAACAGGGGGCTGGGGCCAACGTCCTGACTTTC. Amino acids: CASREQGAGANVLTF.